The 3 T cell receptor beta chains below come from one sample, sequenced in a study of blood T cells in healthy people across ages. A J-beta primer mix and a sample-barcoded 5' primer were used in a second PCR of roughly 6 to 12 cycles. Each CDR3 protein is one row after TCRdb ran MiXCR on the 5' RACE reads. The data hold fewer than 1.5 million distinct CDR3 sequences, with 35% to 45% observed a single time. The sample taken for sequencing was blood. These TCRs come from a woman younger than 30 in good health.

This clonotype was seen more than once but under ten times. This chain uses TRBV7-2 with TRBJ2-1, with D unclear. The V end was cut by 4 bases, the J end by 12 bases, with 13 bases between. This CDR3 is built from 12 residues. Germline CDR1 is SGHTA and CDR2 is FQGNSA. CDR3: CASSSPARWQFF. DNA for the CDR3: TGTGCCAGCAGCTCCCCGGCTCGGTGGCAGTTCTTC. The whole variable domain, filled in from reference TRBV7-2 and TRBJ2-1, reads GAGVSQSPSNKVTEKGKDVELRCDPISGHTALYWYRQSLGQGLEFLIYFQGNSAPDKSGLPSDRFSAERTGGSVSTLTIQRTQQEDSAVYLCASSSPARWQFFGPGTRLTVL.

This chain links TRBV20-1 with TRBJ2-3; tentatively, D is TRBD2 (6 bases). Germline CDR1 DFQATT, CDR2 SNEGSKA (reference sequence). The CDR3 extends over 13 amino acids. The CDR3 sequence is CTARGMGTDTQYF. The CDR3 bases are TGCACCGCACGGGGGATGGGCACAGATACGCAGTATTTT.

The chain recombines TRBV5-6 with TRBJ2-5; the D is unclear. The length of the CDR3 is 13 residues. Trimming took off 2 bases at V and 4 bases at J, with 9 bases between the two ends. Germline values: CDR1 SGHDT, CDR2 YYEEEE. CDR3: CASSFPMPETQYF. The CDR3 DNA reads as TGTGCCAGCAGCTTCCCCATGCCAGAGACCCAGTACTTC.